Presented here are 5 T cell receptor beta chains from one specimen sequenced in a study of blood T cell repertoires in COVID-19. Sequencing was performed with immunoSEQ multiplex PCR; in TCRdb, only in-frame clones are kept and a portion is missing. The sample lists about 270,000 clones, less than 90% occurring once. Sequencing was performed on PBMCs or T cells enriched from blood (not recorded which). The source is a woman aged 50 to 60 who had recovered from COVID-19.

CDR3 sequence (DNA): TGTGCCAGCAGCTTCGCGGCTAGCGGGACCTATGAGCAGTTCTTC. Its translation is CASSFAASGTYEQFF. The chain uses TRBV5-5 and TRBJ2-1; 9 nucleotides agree with TRBD2. The CDR3 covers 15 residues. After removal of 2 bases from V and 8 bases from J, the junction contained 8 bases not matched to a gene. The germline CDR1 and CDR2 sequences are SGHKS and YYEKEE (reference sequence).

This clone was seen a few times. The chain uses TRBV7-2 and TRBJ2-1; 7 bases agree with TRBD2. Losses at the gene ends were 8 bases for V and 0 bases for J; bases not matched to a gene: 7. The CDR3 is 15 residues long. Germline CDR1 reads SGHTA; CDR2 reads FQGNSA. The CDR3 is CASSLALSSYNEQFF. For the CDR3, the DNA is TGTGCCAGCTCACTAGCGCTGAGCTCCTACAATGAGCAGTTCTTC.

In this sample, this clone turned up once. V is TRBV28 and J is TRBJ1-5; D remains unclear. The CDR3 spans 12 residues. In germline, CDR1 is MDHEN, CDR2 SYDVKM. The V gene lost 6 bases and the J gene lost 5 bases, with 8 bases spanning the gap. The CDR3 loop reads CASSSSDQPQHF. The DNA of the CDR3 is TGTGCCAGCAGCTCCTCCGATCAGCCCCAGCATTTT.

The CDR3 here is CASSYYGGDTEAFF. Here the CDR3 DNA reads TGTGCCAGCAGTTACTATGGGGGGGACACTGAAGCTTTCTTT. The chain couples TRBV6-6 to TRBJ1-1; perhaps TRBD1 as D (5 bases). The V gene's germline CDR1 is MNHNY and CDR2 SVGAGI (reference sequence). Trimming took 1 base from V and 3 from J, leaving 9 bases between them. This CDR3 region has 14 residues.

The gene calls are TRBV18 and TRBJ2-1; TRBD2 matches at 13 bases. Trimming took 3 bases from V and 8 from J; bases not matched to a gene: 1. There are 14 residues in the CDR3. Germline CDR1 and CDR2: KGHSH and LQKENI. CDR3 nucleotides: TGTGCCAGCTCACCCGGGACTAGCGGGGATGAGCAGTTCTTC. This translates into CASSPGTSGDEQFF.